The clone carrying this T cell receptor (beta chain) showed up just a few times. Its target is not known. This CDR3 is 13 amino acids long. The V gene's germline CDR1 is SGHNT and CDR2 YENEEA. V was shortened by 5 bases and J by 1 base, with 8 bases between the two germline ends. The source of the sample is a study of early T cells in non-severe SARS-CoV-2 infection. Study-wide results and limits: Using VDJdb, the matching emphasized anti-spike CD8 responses while missing private and CD4 specificities.

In the library, individual cDNA molecules carried attached unique molecular identifiers. From the 5' RACE reads, TCRdb called clonotypes with MiXCR, one entry per CDR3 protein. Of some 39,000 distinct CDR3 sequences in the sample, less than 8.5% were seen once. This TCR was sampled from an adult who was a healthcare worker with PCR-confirmed SARS-CoV-2 infection or an uninfected control (not recorded which). The chain carries TRBV11-3 and TRBJ1-1; D possibly corresponds to TRBD1 (5 bases). Material for sequencing was whole blood. CDR3 sequence (DNA): TGTGCCAGCAGCATAGGACAGAACACTGAAGCTTTCTTT. Protein: CASSIGQNTEAFF.